This T cell receptor (beta chain) stems from a study of OX40 agonist ivuxolimab in advanced cancers. The study in broad terms: Ivuxolimab was a fully human IgG2 agonistic monoclonal antibody targeting the costimulatory receptor OX40 (CD134). Intravenous ivuxolimab was administered to patients every 2 weeks at six dose levels: 0.01, 0.1, 0.3, 1.5, 3 and 10 mg/kg. Of the 50 to 55 dose-escalation patients, hepatocellular carcinoma was present in around 20, melanoma in some 15, renal cell carcinoma in 9 and head and neck cancer in 9. In the dose-escalation cohort, roughly 80% of patients were male, and the mean age was about 55 years, with a range of about 23 to 90. Patients were allowed to have had prior anti-PD-1, anti-PD-L1 or anti-CTLA-4 therapy, and around 41% of the dose-escalation patients had previously received checkpoint inhibitors. Partial responses were achieved by three dose-escalation patients, of whom one had hepatocellular carcinoma and two had cutaneous melanoma. The purpose of peripheral TCRbeta sequencing was to test whether ivuxolimab changed TCR sequence diversity and led to clonal T-cell expansion. The paper covers the monotherapy dose-escalation part of the phase I ivuxolimab trial, which included N ≈ 50 patients. Beyond this particular receptor, the publication reports: The antigen specificity of the peripheral T cells that underwent clonal expansion was not determined. At doses of 0.1 to 3.0 mg/kg, clonal expansion of both CD4+ and CD8+ T cells in blood was seen between baseline and week 6. Low levels of normalized T-cell clonal expansion were also seen in some patients who did not respond. After ivuxolimab, expanded clones were on average more numerous among CD8+ T cells than among CD4+ T cells. In the 0.1-3.0 mg/kg groups, partial responders had among the lowest normalized peripheral clonal expansion, particularly in CD8+ T cells.

From cysteine to phenylalanine, the CDR3 is 15 amino acids long. The retained sequence is limited to the CDR3, 45 bases, with the frame set at the first base. A distance of 13 bases separates the germline ends of V and J, which lose 2 bases and 7 bases respectively. CDR1 SGHDT and CDR2 YYEEEE were looked up in the germline V gene. Genomic DNA was extracted from sorted cells for sequencing of the TCRbeta CDR3 region. The immunoSEQ Assay was used for sequencing of TCRbeta CDR3 regions. TCRdb retrieved this table from immuneACCESS and kept in-frame rearrangements only. Not all clones are present; in checked studies, unresolved V genes account for under half, and no reason is known for the remainder. In all, the sample holds 70,000 or so clones, and 80% to 90% of those were seen once. The top ten constitute about 0.94% of the sample. Patients with a history of autoimmune disease or receiving systemic immunosuppression were excluded from the trial. Peripheral blood for TCR sequencing was drawn from every dose cohort at baseline, at cycle 4 day 1 and at cycle 7 day 1. Samples came from an open-label, multicenter, first-in-human phase I dose-escalation trial of ivuxolimab. Adults with locally advanced or metastatic melanoma, renal cell carcinoma, hepatocellular carcinoma or head and neck squamous cell carcinoma were enrolled in the trial. Before TCR sequencing, CD4+ and CD8+ T cells were separately sorted from peripheral blood.

About this clone: Its recognized antigen is unknown. No clone much larger than this one lies a single base away; base qualities are absent.

The sample was CD4+ or CD8+ T cells sorted from blood, taken in a trial of the OX40 agonist ivuxolimab. Here the chain combines TRBV5-6 and TRBJ1-6, with the identity of the D gene unclear. This clonotype was sampled from an adult with an advanced solid tumor such as melanoma, head and neck, liver or kidney cancer. Here is the DNA: TGTGCCAGCAGCTTACCACAGATTACAAATTCACCCCTCCACTTT. Its coded protein is CASSLPQITNSPLHF.